A single sample is the source of the 24 T cell receptor beta chains below, sequenced in a study of shared clonotypes between healthy human individuals. Method: immunoSEQ multiplex PCR; TCRdb's copy keeps in-frame clones and lacks some. The repertoire holds around 430,000 clones, with 79% as singletons. Material: PBMCs. Source of these receptors: a woman between 40 and 55 years old in good health. Some clones in this sample may be carry-over from other donors' samples.

This chain uses TRBV7-2 with TRBJ2-7, with a tentative D call TRBD1 (5 bases). This CDR3 spans 13 amino acids. Looked up from germline, CDR1 is SGHTA and CDR2 is FQGNSA. Trimming removed 1 base from V and 4 bases from J, with 8 bases in between. The CDR3 DNA is TGTGCCAGCAGCTTAGGGAGACAGTACGAGCAGTACTTC. Translated: CASSLGRQYEQYF.

This clone was picked up many times. The chain recombines TRBV27 with TRBJ2-7; D tentatively fits TRBD1 or TRBD2 (6 bases each). CDR1 is MNHEY and CDR2 is SMNVEV in the germline V gene (reference sequence). This CDR3 has 16 residues. V lost 2 bases and J 1 base, leaving 15 bases between the germline ends. The chain's CDR3 is CASSLRGDGGSYEQYF. In DNA form, the CDR3 reads TGTGCCAGCAGTTTAAGGGGGGATGGGGGATCCTACGAGCAGTACTTC.

The V call is TRBV5-1, the J call TRBJ2-7; D is unclear. CDR3 length: 12 amino acids. CDR1 and CDR2 (germline): SGHRS, YFSETQ. Trimming shortened V by 4 bases and J by 4 bases, and 9 bases separated the two germline ends. CDR3 sequence reads: CASSALQYEQYF. Here the CDR3 DNA reads TGCGCCAGCAGCGCCCTTCAGTACGAGCAGTACTTC.

The chain employs TRBV15 and TRBJ2-1, with D perhaps matching TRBD1 (8 bases). This CDR3 has 14 residues. Looked up from germline, CDR1 is LNHNV and CDR2 is YYDKDF (reference sequence). The V and J ends lost 5 bases and 11 bases respectively, with 19 bases between them. CDR3 DNA: TGTGCCACCAGCCCGCCAGGGGGCAGCGGGAAGCAGTTCTTC. It yields the protein CATSPPGGSGKQFF.

The rearrangement joins TRBV2 to TRBJ2-5; TRBD2 agrees at 9 bases. Germline lookup yields CDR1 SNHLY and CDR2 FYNNEI. This CDR3 is 15 amino acids long. After removal of 4 bases from V and 0 bases from J, the junction contained 3 bases not matched to a gene. CDR3 sequence reads: CASSGTSAYQETQYF. The DNA of the CDR3 is TGTGCCAGCAGTGGGACTAGCGCCTACCAAGAGACCCAGTACTTC.

For this clone: The sample contains more than one DNA sequence encoding this CDR3. The chain has TRBV18 and TRBJ2-3; D not resolved. V lost 1 base, J lost 1 base, and 0 bases lay in between. Germline V lookup: CDR1 KGHSH, CDR2 LQKENI. This CDR3 has 12 residues. For the CDR3, the DNA is TGTGCCAGCTCACCACGCACAGATACGCAGTATTTT. It translates to CASSPRTDTQYF.

This clone was seen more than once but under ten times. V gene TRBV10-3 combines with J gene TRBJ2-2; 8 bases align to TRBD1. V dropped 0 bases and J dropped 4; count of bases not matched to a gene: 7. Looked up from germline, CDR1 is ENHRY and CDR2 is SYGVKD. The CDR3 runs 17 residues. The CDR3 bases are TGTGCCATCAGTGAGTCGGCAGGGGGCGTTGGCACCGGGGAGCTGTTTTTT. Its translation is CAISESAGGVGTGELFF.

The chain joins TRBV18 to TRBJ2-3; the match to TRBD1 covers 7 bases. CDR1 is KGHSH and CDR2 is LQKENI in the germline V gene. The V gene end was trimmed by 8 bases and the J gene end by 1 base; junction bases not matched to a gene: 12. The CDR3 runs 16 residues. DNA of the CDR3: TGTGCCAGCCGTAAAGGACAGGTTCGGGGCACAGATACGCAGTATTTT. Translating it yields CASRKGQVRGTDTQYF.

A single count supports this clone. The CDR3 DNA reads TGTGCCTGGAGTGTATGGGAGCTTGGCTACACCTTC. Residues: CAWSVWELGYTF. This chain joins TRBV30 and TRBJ1-2; no reliable D call. The CDR3 is made up of 12 amino acids. V gave up 0 bases and J gave up 7 bases, with 9 bases separating them. Germline V lookup: CDR1 GTSNPN, CDR2 SVGIG (reference sequence).

CDR3 amino acids: CASSSQGSLGDEQYF. The CDR3 nucleotides are TGTGCCAGCAGTTCACAGGGGAGTCTGGGGGACGAGCAGTACTTC. V is TRBV6-1 and J is TRBJ2-7, with 7 bases lining up with TRBD1. Germline V gene sequence: CDR1 MNHNS, CDR2 SASEGT. CDR3 length: 15 amino acids. Trimming cost V 5 bases and J 5 bases; bases outside gene matches: 12.

V gene TRBV6-5 combines with J gene TRBJ1-4, with D possibly TRBD1 on 5 matching bases. With 5 bases removed from V and 8 bases from J, the gap between germline ends came to 12 bases. Germline CDR1 reads MNHEY; CDR2 reads SVGAGI. The length of the CDR3 is 13 residues. Here the CDR3 reads CASSLLGEEKLFF. The DNA of the CDR3 is TGTGCCAGCAGTCTTCTAGGGGAAGAAAAACTGTTTTTT.

The chain has TRBV28 and TRBJ2-1; TRBD2 aligns across 9 bases. J lost 9 bases, V lost 2 bases, and 8 bases had no gene match. The length of the CDR3 is 15 residues. Germline-derived CDR1 and CDR2 are MDHEN and SYDVKM. CDR3: CASSLRGGRALEQFF. The CDR3 bases are TGTGCCAGCAGTTTAAGGGGCGGGAGGGCCCTTGAGCAGTTCTTC.

This clone occurred a few times. This chain uses TRBV4-2 with TRBJ2-4; a possible D gene is TRBD2 (5 bases). CDR1 is LGHNA, CDR2 YNFKEQ, per germline. V was pared by 1 base and J by 0 bases, with 13 bases between. The CDR3 has 17 amino acids. DNA for the CDR3: TGTGCCAGCAGCCAAGTCGGGAACTCCGTAGCCAAAAACATTCAGTACTTC. It translates to CASSQVGNSVAKNIQYF.

The chain links TRBV7-9 to TRBJ1-1, with 9 bases lining up with TRBD1. Germline V gives CDR1 SEHNR, CDR2 FQNEAQ (reference sequence). The CDR3 sequence is 17 residues long. V shed 4 bases, J shed 5 bases, and the junction held 14 bases outside the gene matches. The CDR3 nucleotides read TGTGCCAGCAGCTCTCGGACAGGGGAGGGATTGGGGACTGAAGCTTTCTTT. The encoded protein is CASSSRTGEGLGTEAFF. Supplemented by reference TRBV7-9 and TRBJ1-1, the full variable domain reads DTGVSQNPRHKITKRGQNVTFRCDPISEHNRLYWYRQTLGQGPEFLTYFQNEAQLEKSRLLSDRFSAERPKGSFSTLEIQRTEQGDSAMYLCASSSRTGEGLGTEAFFGQGTRLTVV.

The V and J genes are TRBV28 and TRBJ2-2; D is possibly TRBD2 (5 bases). Trimming removed 3 bases from V and 8 bases from J, with 10 bases in between. The CDR3 runs 13 residues. Germline V CDR1 and CDR2: MDHEN, SYDVKM. CDR3 nucleotide sequence: TGTGCCAGCAGTTTGGTAGCGCGGGGGGAGCTGTTTTTT. Its protein is CASSLVARGELFF.

The gene calls are TRBV20-1 and TRBJ2-7, with 7 bases fitting TRBD1. The germline V gene encodes CDR1 DFQATT and CDR2 SNEGSKA (reference sequence). The CDR3 runs 11 residues. V trimming: 3 bases; J trimming: 6 bases; junction bases outside the gene matches: 2. The CDR3 nucleotides are TGCAGTGCTAGGACAGGGCGCGAGCAGTACTTC. As protein: CSARTGREQYF.

V usage is TRBV7-3 and J usage is TRBJ2-2; D is unresolved. The CDR3 is 14 amino acids. The V end lost 6 bases, the J end lost 0 bases, and 8 bases lay between the germline ends. The germline CDR1 and CDR2 sequences are SGHTA and FQGTGA. CDR3 protein: CASRESSNTGELFF. CDR3 bases: TGTGCCAGCAGAGAGTCCTCGAACACCGGGGAGCTGTTTTTT.

This clone has only a few counts. The chain recombines TRBV6-1 with TRBJ2-7; weak D call: TRBD1 (6 bases). Germline-derived CDR1 and CDR2 are MNHNS and SASEGT. The CDR3 loop spans 14 amino acids. Trimming cost V 4 bases and J 5 bases, with 15 bases left between them. CDR3 nucleotide sequence: TGTGCCAGCAGTGGCTACAGGGTTACCCACGAGCAGTACTTC. As protein: CASSGYRVTHEQYF.

The chain uses TRBV7-3 and TRBJ2-2; D assignment may be TRBD1 or TRBD2 (5 bases each). Per the germline V gene, CDR1 is SGHTA and CDR2 is FQGTGA. This CDR3 contains 17 residues. V was trimmed by 2 bases and J by 0 bases, leaving 13 bases between them. The DNA for the CDR3 is TGTGCCAGCAGCTTACGGGGACCGTTGACGAACACCGGGGAGCTGTTTTTT. The encoded protein is CASSLRGPLTNTGELFF.

The gene calls are TRBV6-1 and TRBJ2-7; 10 positions match TRBD2. The CDR3 covers 20 residues. J lost 0 bases, V lost 2 bases, and 16 bases had no gene match. Germline-derived CDR1 and CDR2 are MNHNS and SASEGT. The CDR3 protein is CASSENFLASGRPSSYEQYF. The CDR3 DNA reads as TGTGCCAGCAGTGAAAATTTCCTGGCTAGCGGGAGACCCAGCTCCTACGAGCAGTACTTC.

The chain is built from TRBV5-4 and TRBJ2-5; the match to TRBD1 covers 9 bases. Germline trimming cut 4 bases from V and 5 bases from J; bases unmatched to any gene: 12. Germline V gene sequence: CDR1 SGHNT, CDR2 YYREEE (reference sequence). This CDR3 region has 16 residues. This CDR3 reads CASSTGGQGNGETQYF. The CDR3 coding sequence is TGTGCCAGCAGCACGGGAGGACAGGGGAATGGGGAGACCCAGTACTTC.

In regard to this clone: This likely traces to a read error, being one base from a far larger clone. The chain employs TRBV29-1 and TRBJ1-3; the D is unclear. The germline V gene encodes CDR1 SQVTM and CDR2 ANQGSEA. CDR3 length: 13 residues. The V and J ends lost 7 bases and 4 bases respectively, with 14 bases between them. DNA of the CDR3: TGCAGCGGTGGTAGTGCAGACGGAAACACCATATATTTT. As protein: CSGGSADGNTIYF.

The chain has TRBV18 and TRBJ1-3; D uncertain. With 0 bases removed from V and 0 bases from J, the gap between germline ends came to 6 bases. This CDR3 is 15 amino acids long. Germline V lookup: CDR1 KGHSH, CDR2 LQKENI. The CDR3 sequence is CASSPPIISGNTIYF. CDR3 bases: TGTGCCAGCTCACCACCCATCATCTCTGGAAACACCATATATTTT.

The chain has TRBV18 and TRBJ2-7; 10 bases match TRBD2. CDR3 length equals 16 residues. With 2 bases clipped from V and 0 bases from J, the junction kept 4 bases outside the gene matches. Germline V gene lookup returns CDR1 KGHSH and CDR2 LQKENI. CDR3 DNA sequence: TGTGCCAGCTCACCAGCTTCTAGCGGGGGCTCCTACGAGCAGTACTTC. Residues: CASSPASSGGSYEQYF.